These T cell receptor beta chains were read from a single sample in a study of T cell changes during pregnancy in multiple sclerosis. Clones were read by immunoSEQ multiplex PCR, and TCRdb kept only the in-frame ones, dropping some. The table includes 120,000 or so clones, 90% to 95% detected once. Sequences were derived from peripheral blood, sampled before pregnancy. The receptors were gathered from a female donor with multiple sclerosis, enrolled in a pregnancy study. The CDR3 runs from the conserved cysteine through the conserved F or W. The D gene is left open where the match is weak. Clone size is not always given. Where it is, it says once, few, many or a class for expanded clones.

CDR3 protein: CASSQLDLVTYTGELFF
CDR3 DNA: TGCGCCAGCAGCCAACTCGACTTAGTCACTTACACCGGGGAGCTGTTTTTT
V gene: TRBV4-1
clone size: -
D gene: -
J gene: TRBJ2-2

CDR3 protein: CASSLSPRYEQYF
CDR3 DNA: TGTGCCAGCAGTTTATCCCCCCGCTACGAGCAGTACTTC
V gene: TRBV27
clone size: -
D gene: -
J gene: TRBJ2-7

CDR3 protein: CASSDQGLGNTEAFF
CDR3 DNA: TGTGCCAGCAGTGACCAGGGACTGGGGAACACTGAAGCTTTCTTT
V gene: TRBV25-1
clone size: -
D gene: -
J gene: TRBJ1-1

CDR3 protein: CASSPHSSGNTIYF
CDR3 DNA: TGTGCCAGCTCACCACACAGCTCTGGAAACACCATATATTTT
V gene: TRBV18
clone size: -
D gene: -
J gene: TRBJ1-3

CDR3 protein: CASSSARDRALMNTEAFF
CDR3 DNA: TGTGCCAGCAGTTCCGCCCGGGACAGGGCCCTCATGAACACTGAAGCTTTCTTT
V gene: TRBV27
clone size: -
D gene: TRBD1
J gene: TRBJ1-1

CDR3 protein: CASSVAGTGVSPLHF
CDR3 DNA: TGTGCCAGCAGCGTAGCGGGGACAGGGGTTTCACCCCTCCACTTT
V gene: TRBV9
clone size: -
D gene: TRBD1
J gene: TRBJ1-6

CDR3 protein: CATSRDLGQIWGSSYEQYF
CDR3 DNA: TGTGCCACCAGCAGAGATCTTGGACAAATCTGGGGAAGCTCCTACGAGCAGTACTTC
V gene: TRBV15
clone size: -
D gene: -
J gene: TRBJ2-7

CDR3 protein: CASSDAGLSYNEQFF
CDR3 DNA: TGTGCCAGCAGTGACGCGGGGTTATCCTACAATGAGCAGTTCTTC
V gene: TRBV2
clone size: -
D gene: -
J gene: TRBJ2-1

CDR3 protein: CASSLARGAAFF
CDR3 DNA: TGCGCCAGCAGCTTGGCAAGGGGCGCCGCTTTCTTT
V gene: TRBV5-1
clone size: -
D gene: -
J gene: TRBJ1-1

CDR3 protein: CASSQEPSGGLNTGELFF
CDR3 DNA: TGTGCCAGCAGCCAAGAGCCTAGCGGGGGGCTGAACACCGGGGAGCTGTTTTTT
V gene: TRBV4-2
clone size: -
D gene: TRBD2
J gene: TRBJ2-2

CDR3 protein: CASSRIVFSGELFF
CDR3 DNA: TGCGCCAGCAGCCGAATTGTATTCAGCGGGGAGCTGTTTTTT
V gene: TRBV4-1
clone size: -
D gene: -
J gene: TRBJ2-2

CDR3 protein: CASSKTGNTGELFF
CDR3 DNA: TGTGCCAGCAGTAAGACAGGGAACACCGGGGAGCTGTTTTTT
V gene: TRBV6-1
clone size: -
D gene: -
J gene: TRBJ2-2

CDR3 protein: CASSSGLAATNEQFF
CDR3 DNA: TGCGCCAGCAGCTCTGGACTAGCCGCTACTAATGAGCAGTTCTTC
V gene: TRBV5-1
clone size: -
D gene: TRBD2
J gene: TRBJ2-1

CDR3 protein: CASSVESEAQFF
CDR3 DNA: TGTGCCAGCAGCGTAGAAAGTGAGGCGCAGTTCTTC
V gene: TRBV9
clone size: -
D gene: -
J gene: TRBJ2-1

CDR3 protein: CASGREQETSRLYF
CDR3 DNA: TGTGCCAGCGGGAGGGAACAGGAAACAAGTAGATTGTATTTT
V gene: TRBV5-4
clone size: -
D gene: TRBD2
J gene: TRBJ2-3

CDR3 protein: CASSVDPYRVGVNTEAFF
CDR3 DNA: TGTGCCAGCAGCGTAGACCCATACAGGGTTGGGGTGAACACTGAAGCTTTCTTT
V gene: TRBV9
clone size: -
D gene: -
J gene: TRBJ1-1

CDR3 protein: CASSLRVAGGIQETQYF
CDR3 DNA: TGCGCCAGCAGCTTGCGGGTTGCGGGGGGGATCCAAGAGACCCAGTACTTC
V gene: TRBV5-1
clone size: -
D gene: TRBD2
J gene: TRBJ2-5

CDR3 protein: CACSRGHSYNEQFF
CDR3 DNA: TGTGCCTGTTCGAGGGGGCATTCCTACAATGAGCAGTTCTTC
V gene: TRBV28
clone size: -
D gene: TRBD1
J gene: TRBJ2-1

CDR3 protein: CAISNRLDQETQYF
CDR3 DNA: TGTGCCATCAGTAACAGACTAGACCAAGAGACCCAGTACTTC
V gene: TRBV10-3
clone size: once
D gene: -
J gene: TRBJ2-5

CDR3 protein: CASSQEPGINYGYTF
CDR3 DNA: TGTGCCAGCAGCCAAGAGCCAGGAATTAACTATGGCTACACCTTC
V gene: TRBV4-2
clone size: -
D gene: -
J gene: TRBJ1-2

CDR3 protein: CASSVYLGQGIQPQHF
CDR3 DNA: TGTGCCAGCAGCGTTTATTTAGGGCAGGGGATACAGCCCCAGCATTTT
V gene: TRBV9
clone size: -
D gene: -
J gene: TRBJ1-5

CDR3 protein: CASSFSDRAKNIQYF
CDR3 DNA: TGTGCCAGCAGCTTCTCCGACAGGGCCAAAAACATTCAGTACTTC
V gene: TRBV7-9
clone size: -
D gene: -
J gene: TRBJ2-4

CDR3 protein: CASSIIGTYGYTF
CDR3 DNA: TGTGCCAGTAGTATCATCGGGACTTATGGCTACACCTTC
V gene: TRBV19
clone size: -
D gene: -
J gene: TRBJ1-2

CDR3 protein: CATSRARQGSGQFF
CDR3 DNA: TGTGCCACCAGCAGAGCTCGACAGGGGTCGGGACAGTTCTTC
V gene: TRBV15
clone size: -
D gene: TRBD1
J gene: TRBJ2-1

CDR3 protein: CATTSGGFSYNEQFF
CDR3 DNA: TGTGCCACCACTAGCGGGGGGTTTTCCTACAATGAGCAGTTCTTC
V gene: TRBV19
clone size: -
D gene: TRBD2
J gene: TRBJ2-1

CDR3 protein: CASSLEGRTGTGANVLTF
CDR3 DNA: TGCGCCAGCAGCTTGGAGGGGAGGACAGGGACTGGGGCCAACGTCCTGACTTTC
V gene: TRBV5-1
clone size: -
D gene: TRBD1
J gene: TRBJ2-6

CDR3 protein: CASNDRGLSPLHF
CDR3 DNA: TGTGCCAGCAACGACAGGGGGCTTTCACCCCTCCACTTT
V gene: TRBV6-5
clone size: -
D gene: TRBD1
J gene: TRBJ1-6

CDR3 protein: CASSWGVTSTEAFF
CDR3 DNA: TGTGCCAGCAGTTGGGGGGTTACGAGCACTGAAGCTTTCTTT
V gene: TRBV27
clone size: -
D gene: -
J gene: TRBJ1-1

CDR3 protein: CASKGSNAEAFF
CDR3 DNA: TGCGCCAGCAAGGGGTCAAACGCTGAAGCTTTCTTT
V gene: TRBV5-1
clone size: -
D gene: -
J gene: TRBJ1-1

CDR3 protein: CASNDRASGNTIYF
CDR3 DNA: TGTGCCAGCAACGACAGGGCTTCTGGAAACACCATATATTTT
V gene: TRBV6-1
clone size: -
D gene: TRBD1
J gene: TRBJ1-3

CDR3 protein: CAWSASGNYEQYF
CDR3 DNA: TGTGCCTGGAGTGCCAGCGGGAACTACGAGCAGTACTTC
V gene: TRBV30
clone size: -
D gene: TRBD2
J gene: TRBJ2-7

CDR3 protein: CASSLGPGLTYEQYF
CDR3 DNA: TGTGCCAGCAGCTTAGGGCCGGGACTAACCTACGAGCAGTACTTC
V gene: TRBV11-3
clone size: -
D gene: TRBD2
J gene: TRBJ2-7

CDR3 protein: CASSAPGGYGYTF
CDR3 DNA: TGTGCCAGCAGTGCCCCCGGGGGCTATGGCTACACCTTC
V gene: TRBV6-4
clone size: few
D gene: -
J gene: TRBJ1-2

CDR3 protein: CASSDHRTETYGYTF
CDR3 DNA: TGTGCCAGCAGCGACCACCGGACAGAGACATATGGCTACACCTTC
V gene: TRBV7-9
clone size: -
D gene: -
J gene: TRBJ1-2

CDR3 protein: CASSQKRTGGPNTGELFF
CDR3 DNA: TGTGCCAGCAGCCAGAAGAGGACAGGGGGGCCGAACACCGGGGAGCTGTTTTTT
V gene: TRBV5-4
clone size: -
D gene: TRBD1
J gene: TRBJ2-2

CDR3 protein: CASSPGTHTYEQYF
CDR3 DNA: TGTGCCAGCAGCCCCGGGACACACACCTACGAGCAGTACTTC
V gene: TRBV7-9
clone size: few
D gene: -
J gene: TRBJ2-7

CDR3 protein: CAIGGGLNYGYTF
CDR3 DNA: TGTGCCATCGGGGGAGGGCTTAACTATGGCTACACCTTC
V gene: TRBV10-3
clone size: -
D gene: -
J gene: TRBJ1-2

CDR3 protein: CASSIGPGEPYEQYF
CDR3 DNA: TGTGCCAGTAGTATAGGTCCGGGAGAGCCCTACGAGCAGTACTTC
V gene: TRBV19
clone size: -
D gene: -
J gene: TRBJ2-7

CDR3 protein: CASSQSTGELFF
CDR3 DNA: TGTGCCAGCAGCCAATCGACTGGGGAGCTGTTTTTT
V gene: TRBV7-2
clone size: -
D gene: -
J gene: TRBJ2-2

CDR3 protein: CAWSQGNTEAFF
CDR3 DNA: TGTGCCTGGTCACAGGGGAACACTGAAGCTTTCTTT
V gene: TRBV30
clone size: -
D gene: -
J gene: TRBJ1-1

CDR3 protein: CAISGRYGEYNEQFF
CDR3 DNA: TGTGCCATCAGCGGTAGGTACGGGGAATACAATGAGCAGTTCTTC
V gene: TRBV10-3
clone size: -
D gene: -
J gene: TRBJ2-1

CDR3 protein: CASSQGHNEQFF
CDR3 DNA: TGTGCCAGCAGCCAAGGGCACAATGAGCAGTTCTTC
V gene: TRBV4-2
clone size: -
D gene: -
J gene: TRBJ2-1